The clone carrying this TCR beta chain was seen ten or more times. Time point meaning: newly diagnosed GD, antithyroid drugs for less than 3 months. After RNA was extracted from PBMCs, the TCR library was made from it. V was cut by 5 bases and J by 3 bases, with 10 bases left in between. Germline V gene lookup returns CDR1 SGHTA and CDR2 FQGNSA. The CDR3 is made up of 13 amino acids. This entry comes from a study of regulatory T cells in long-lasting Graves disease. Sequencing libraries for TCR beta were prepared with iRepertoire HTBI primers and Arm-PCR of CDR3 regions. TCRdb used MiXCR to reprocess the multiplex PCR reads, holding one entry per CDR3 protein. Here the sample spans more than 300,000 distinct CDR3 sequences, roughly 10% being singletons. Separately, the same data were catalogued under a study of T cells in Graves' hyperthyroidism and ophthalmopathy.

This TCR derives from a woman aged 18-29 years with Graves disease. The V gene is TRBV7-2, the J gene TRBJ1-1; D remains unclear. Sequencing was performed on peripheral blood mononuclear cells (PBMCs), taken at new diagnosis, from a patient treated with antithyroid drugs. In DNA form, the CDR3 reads TGTGCCAGCAGCCTCGCCTGGGACACTGAAGCTTTCTTT. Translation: CASSLAWDTEAFF. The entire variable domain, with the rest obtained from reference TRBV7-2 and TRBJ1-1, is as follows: GAGVSQSPSNKVTEKGKDVELRCDPISGHTALYWYRQSLGQGLEFLIYFQGNSAPDKSGLPSDRFSAERTGGSVSTLTIQRTQQEDSAVYLCASSLAWDTEAFFGQGTRLTVV.